This TCR beta chain stems from a study of blood T cell repertoires in COVID-19. Overall study context: Acute-phase and convalescent COVID-19 samples originated in the United States, Italy and Spain. Sources were T cells, B-cell-depleted T cells, or PBMCs; the material itself was cDNA or gDNA.

This clone appeared a single time. In the study's own analysis: Quantification of nucleated cells was approximated via reference gene primer amplification. Sequencing used immunoSEQ multiplex PCR; TCRdb keeps in-frame clones, though not all of them. V and J calls and clone size follow that table, whereas D and trimming were derived from the DNA. The table has some 42,000 clones, 90% seen once. The specimen sequenced was peripheral blood. This TCR was sampled from a man aged 50 to 59 with active COVID-19.

CDR3 residues: CASSSGGVRRETQYF. The CDR3 DNA reads as TGTGCCAGCAGCTCGGGGGGGGTCAGGCGAGAGACCCAGTACTTC. This chain joins TRBV5-4 and TRBJ2-5; 8 bases map to TRBD2. CDR3 length: 15 amino acids. The germline gives CDR1 SGHNT, CDR2 YYREEE (reference sequence). Trimming removed 3 bases from V and 4 bases from J; junction bases left unmatched: 8.